This note documents a single T cell receptor beta chain sequence. The data stem from a study of blood T cell repertoires in COVID-19. Study in general: PBMCs, B-cell-depleted T cells, or T cells were the source of the cDNA or gDNA that made up the material.

The table came from immunoSEQ multiplex PCR; TCRdb's copy has only in-frame clones and leaves some out. Among some 220,000 clones listed, around 82% were seen once. CDR3 length equals 17 residues. Germline V CDR1 and CDR2: SGHTA, FQGNSA. Between the trimmed V and J ends, which lost 0 bases and 2 bases, there was a span of 16 bases. The genes are TRBV7-2 and TRBJ1-1; perhaps TRBD1 as D (5 bases). The sequencing sample was made of peripheral blood. The TCR comes from a woman in her 30s who had recovered from COVID-19. CDR3 residues: CASSLAPPGNLNTEAFF. The CDR3 DNA reads as TGTGCCAGCAGCTTAGCCCCCCCAGGGAATTTAAACACTGAAGCTTTCTTT. The variable domain in full, with the rest retrieved from reference TRBV7-2 and TRBJ1-1, is GAGVSQSPSNKVTEKGKDVELRCDPISGHTALYWYRQSLGQGLEFLIYFQGNSAPDKSGLPSDRFSAERTGGSVSTLTIQRTQQEDSAVYLCASSLAPPGNLNTEAFFGQGTRLTVV.